The clone carrying this T cell receptor beta chain was counted only a few times. Every isolated RNA sample was fully reverse transcribed, so sequencing captured expressed TCRB transcripts. This table comes from immunoSEQ multiplex PCR, and its TCRdb copy is limited to in-frame clones, with some not included. The sample has 300,000 to 450,000 clones, 10% to 15% seen once. This specimen belongs to a study of beta chain features in type 1 diabetes. CDR3 length: 13 residues. The V end was cut by 2 bases, the J end by 6 bases, with 8 bases between. CDR1 and CDR2 (germline): GTSNPN, SVGIG (reference sequence).

The sequenced material came from naive CD4+ T cells from blood. V usage is TRBV30 and J usage is TRBJ1-6; D might be TRBD1 (6 bases). This TCR derives from a man between 18 and 35 years old in good health. This CDR3 is CAWSLGGNSPLHF. CDR3 DNA: TGTGCCTGGAGTTTAGGGGGTAATTCACCCCTCCACTTT.